This T cell receptor beta chain stems from a study of blood T cells in healthy people across ages (dated by TCRdb to between 2014 and 2016). Regarding the complete study: In model experiments, roughly one uniquely barcoded TCR beta cDNA molecule per two T cells was captured by template switching. Age-related changes in TCR beta repertoire diversity were measured in the study by deep sequencing normalized with unique cDNA molecular identifiers. For two donors (one aged 18 to 29 and one aged 80 or older), the study analyzed two additional independent replicas of 1 million unique cDNA reads from the same blood draw. To avoid experimental bias, donors of different ages were distributed randomly across sequencing lanes. Donors were grouped into four age groups: young (average approximately 15 years), middle-aged (roughly 37), aged (around 62) and long-lived (approximately 81). Study-level results and caveats: Because donor CMV infection status was unknown, age-related changes in expanded clonotypes were potentially confounded. Observed TCR beta diversity correlated strongly with the percentage of naive T cells measured by flow cytometry. Compared with the aged group, more naive CD4+ T cells, fewer expanded clones and increased TCR diversity were shown by the long-lived group, suggesting age selection. Since profiling was done on bulk unsorted PBMCs, naive and antigen-experienced compartments could not be conclusively compared. Observed TCR beta diversity per million T cells fell roughly linearly with age, and a significant reduction was already apparent by age around 44. Estimates of total diversity from one million sequenced T cells were regarded as lower bounds and underestimates.

This clonotype has ten or more counts. Its antigen specificity is not known. Base quality data are lacking; no much larger clone is found one base away. Its CDR3 holds 14 amino acids, cysteine through phenylalanine. The DNA shown is the 42-base CDR3, in frame from base 1. CDR1 and CDR2 are read off the germline V gene as SGHTA and FQGNSA. The germline ends are 14 bases apart after V is trimmed by 5 bases and J by 6 bases. Systemically healthy Caucasian individuals from Russia, approximately 39 in total and aged roughly 6 to 95 years, were included as donors. Each donor gave ten milliliters of peripheral blood, collected into EDTA-treated Vacutainer tubes. Ficoll-Paque density-gradient centrifugation was used to isolate PBMCs, with at least 6 million per sample. Total RNA, at least 6 micrograms per sample, was extracted from PBMCs with Trizol reagent. For every donor, flow cytometry on a PBMC aliquot measured the percentage of naive CD45RAhigh/CD27high T cells.

The method was 5' RACE. The data were produced on an Illumina HiSeq 2500. The second PCR ran for about 6 to 12 cycles and used a J-beta primer mix along with a sample-barcoded 5' primer. Each TCR beta cDNA molecule received a unique molecular identifier from a template-switch 5' adaptor carrying 12 random nucleotides. Each sample yielded at least 3 million CDR3-containing paired-end reads. First-strand cDNA was synthesized from all RNA with the Mint cDNA synthesis kit, primed by a TRBC-specific oligonucleotide. All cDNA was treated with uracil-DNA glycosylase and then went through a first 18-cycle PCR with the universal primers M1SS and BC2_uni_R. On the authors' methods: For normalization, 1 million high-quality reads were randomly selected from each sample, with every read carrying a distinct molecular identifier. Reads sharing molecular identifiers were discarded rather than binned into consensus sequences. MiTCR, with a Q25 quality threshold and the strictest error-elimination algorithm, was used for CDR3 identification, clonotype clustering and error correction. A nonparametric unseen species model using Euler transformation provided a lower-bound estimate of total TCR beta diversity. Using fastp trimming at Q25 and MiXCR clonotype assembly, TCRdb reanalyzed the public sequencing data and kept in-frame beta chains. Rows are combined by CDR3 protein, so each entry shows the most common genes and DNA. TCRdb, rather than the study authors, made the V and J calls. For this sample the table gives about 730,000 distinct CDR3 sequences, of which more than 40% were detected only once. Of the sample, roughly 19% falls within the top ten clones.

Sequencing was done on a sample of blood. The sequence is built from TRBV7-2 and TRBJ1-5; a tentative D call is TRBD1 (5 bases match). The receptor was isolated from a woman aged 55-75 years in good health. The CDR3: CASSPAGRSQPQHF. The bases are TGTGCCAGCAGCCCAGCAGGGCGAAGTCAGCCCCAGCATTTT.